The rows below give T cell receptor beta chains drawn from one sample of a study of blood T cell repertoires in COVID-19. Profiling relied on immunoSEQ multiplex PCR, and the TCRdb table lists in-frame clones only, not all of them. The table lists 65,000 or so clones, around 87% of them singletons, with around 10% in the top ten. Sequenced material: peripheral blood. The receptors shown here come from a human donor with acute or convalescent COVID-19. The donor label of this sample is uncertain. The CDR3 runs from the conserved cysteine through the conserved F or W. D genes are given only for firm matches. Not every row has a clone size; where given, it reads once, few, many or a size class.

CDR3 DNA | CDR3 protein | J gene | clone size | V gene | D gene
TGTGCCAGCAGCGTACAGACAGGGGTCCGTAACAATGAGCAGTTCTTC | CASSVQTGVRNNEQFF | TRBJ2-1 | . | TRBV7-3 | TRBD1
TGTGCCAGCAGCCCGCAGGGAGGGAACTATGGCTACACCTTC | CASSPQGGNYGYTF | TRBJ1-2 | . | TRBV5-4 | .
TGTGCCAGCAGCTTAGCGGCCCTTAGGGGGACCACAGATACGCAGTATTTT | CASSLAALRGTTDTQYF | TRBJ2-3 | . | TRBV11-2 | .
TGTGCCAGCAGTTCCGCGGACAGATGGGGCCACGAGCAGTACTTC | CASSSADRWGHEQYF | TRBJ2-7 | once | TRBV27 | .
TGTGCCACCAGCAGAGATTTCGGCAGGGGGTTACTACGGGCTTTCTTT | CATSRDFGRGLLRAFF | TRBJ1-1 | few | TRBV15 | TRBD1
TGTGCCACCAGTGACCCCGGGAGGTACACAGATACGCAGTATTTT | CATSDPGRYTDTQYF | TRBJ2-3 | . | TRBV24-1 | TRBD2
TGTGCCAGCAGCGTAGGGCTAGCGGGGGCAGGCTTACCCTACGAGCAGTACTTC | CASSVGLAGAGLPYEQYF | TRBJ2-7 | . | TRBV9 | TRBD2
TGTGCCAGCTCACCAGCTAGCGGGAGCGGTGGCACCGGGGAGCTGTTTTTT | CASSPASGSGGTGELFF | TRBJ2-2 | . | TRBV18 | TRBD2
TGTGCCAGCACCCCCAACAGAAACACTGAAGCTTTCTTT | CASTPNRNTEAFF | TRBJ1-1 | . | TRBV12-3/TRBV12-4 | .
TGTGCCAGCAGAACCGGGACAGGCAGTTCGGGCTATGGCTACACCTTC | CASRTGTGSSGYGYTF | TRBJ1-2 | . | TRBV28 | TRBD1
TGTGCCAGCAGCTTAGGAGGGATGGGTTACAATGAGCAGTTCTTC | CASSLGGMGYNEQFF | TRBJ2-1 | . | TRBV11-3 | .
TGTGCCAGCTCACCTGGGACAGGGGGCAACACAGATACGCAGTATTTT | CASSPGTGGNTDTQYF | TRBJ2-3 | . | TRBV18 | TRBD1
TGTGCCAGTAGCCGAGATGTGGGGACAGGGACTAACTATGGCTACACCTTC | CASSRDVGTGTNYGYTF | TRBJ1-2 | . | TRBV19 | TRBD1
TGTGCCAGCAGTACCTACCGCGCACTAGCGTTTGACTACGAGCAGTACTTC | CASSTYRALAFDYEQYF | TRBJ2-7 | . | TRBV6-2/TRBV6-3 | TRBD2
TGTGCCAGCAGCTTAAGATCGGGGGGCGGCAATCAGCCCCAGCATTTT | CASSLRSGGGNQPQHF | TRBJ1-5 | . | TRBV7-2 | .
TGTGCCAGCAGTTTGTCGGGTGTTGGCTACACCTTC | CASSLSGVGYTF | TRBJ1-2 | once | TRBV12-3/TRBV12-4 | .
TGTGCCAGCAGCTCTGGACAGGGGGAGAACACCGGGGAGCTGTTTTTT | CASSSGQGENTGELFF | TRBJ2-2 | once | TRBV7-9 | TRBD1